Following are 24 T cell receptor beta chains from one sample sequenced in a study of cytotoxic CD8 clonotypes in ibrutinib-treated CLL. Libraries were prepared by immunoSEQ multiplex PCR; TCRdb keeps only in-frame clonotypes and omits some of them. The repertoire holds some 200,000 clones, with just over 70% as singletons. Source: PBMCs, taken after 12 months of ibrutinib treatment. The source is a human donor with chronic lymphocytic leukemia.

This clone occurred once. The rearrangement uses TRBV25-1 and TRBJ2-7; maybe TRBD1 (6 bases). Germline V gene data show CDR1 as MGHDK and CDR2 as SYGVNS. CDR3 length equals 12 residues. V shed 8 bases and J shed 3 bases, with 11 bases lying between them. The chain's CDR3 is CASRAGDYEQYF. CDR3 in DNA: TGTGCCAGCCGCGCAGGGGACTACGAGCAGTACTTC.

The chain employs TRBV5-6 and TRBJ2-5, with a tentative D call TRBD2 (6 bases). The germline gives CDR1 SGHDT, CDR2 YYEEEE. CDR3 length equals 15 residues. Trimming removed 0 bases from V and 5 bases from J, with 14 bases in between. CDR3 in amino acids: CASSLAGENLETQYF. CDR3 coding DNA: TGTGCCAGCAGCTTGGCGGGGGAAAACTTGGAGACCCAGTACTTC.

This clone was observed a single time. DNA of the CDR3: TGTGCCAGTAGTACCCGGGACAGGGACAATCAGCCCCAGCATTTT. This encodes CASSTRDRDNQPQHF. V and J are TRBV19 and TRBJ1-5; 9 bases fit TRBD1. The ends lost 4 bases at V and 3 bases at J; junction bases unmatched: 4. CDR3 length: 15 residues. Per the germline V gene, CDR1 is LNHDA and CDR2 is SQIVND (reference sequence).

The count of this clone is one. The genes are TRBV27 and TRBJ2-5, with D possibly TRBD1 on 6 matching bases. The V gene's germline CDR1 is MNHEY and CDR2 SMNVEV (reference sequence). This CDR3 is 15 amino acids long. V was clipped by 5 bases and J by 2 bases, with 15 bases between them. The CDR3 DNA follows: TGTGCCAGCAGTATTAGGGGACACTATCAAGAGACCCAGTACTTC. It encodes CASSIRGHYQETQYF.

This clone was recorded only once. J is TRBJ1-4 and V is TRBV5-4; a possible D gene is TRBD1 (6 bases). Germline V lookup: CDR1 SGHNT, CDR2 YYREEE (reference sequence). There are 18 residues in the CDR3. V dropped 1 base and J dropped 5 bases, with 21 bases sitting between them. CDR3 bases: TGTGCCAGCAGCTTGCGTCTGGGGGGGCGAGGCCGGAATGAAAAACTGTTTTTT. Translation gives CASSLRLGGRGRNEKLFF.

V and J are TRBV27 and TRBJ2-2, with D hard to call. This CDR3 contains 13 residues. The V gene lost 5 bases and the J gene lost 4 bases, with 8 bases spanning the gap. Germline values: CDR1 MNHEY, CDR2 SMNVEV (reference sequence). The CDR3 DNA reads as TGTGCCAGCAGTCTCTGGACCACCGGGGAGCTGTTTTTT. This codes for CASSLWTTGELFF.

This rearrangement joins TRBV4-1 to TRBJ2-3; 10 bases are shared with TRBD1. This CDR3 has 16 amino acids. Unmatched junction bases numbered 9, after V lost 3 bases and J lost 6 bases. Germline-derived CDR1 and CDR2 are MGHRA and YSYEKL. CDR3 region: CASSQGDRGPQDTQYF. CDR3 sequence (DNA): TGCGCCAGCAGCCAGGGAGACAGGGGGCCACAGGATACGCAGTATTTT.

The CDR3 reads CASSLGQGVLPNNEQFF. For the CDR3, the DNA is TGTGCCAGCAGCTTGGGACAGGGGGTGCTTCCCAACAATGAGCAGTTCTTC. This rearrangement joins TRBV5-5 to TRBJ2-1; TRBD1 agrees at 9 bases. Trimming cost V 0 bases and J 5 bases; bases outside gene matches: 9. Looked up from germline, CDR1 is SGHKS and CDR2 is YYEKEE (reference sequence). CDR3 length: 17 amino acids.

The genes are TRBV27 and TRBJ1-5; no definite D call. The germline gives CDR1 MNHEY, CDR2 SMNVEV (reference sequence). The CDR3 covers 15 residues. Trimming took 3 bases from V and 0 from J, leaving 9 bases between them. CDR3 coding DNA: TGTGCCAGCAGTTTTACCGGGCGTAGCAATCAGCCCCAGCATTTT. It specifies CASSFTGRSNQPQHF.

V gene TRBV4-1 combines with J gene TRBJ1-5; 10 bases fit TRBD1. Germline assignment: CDR1 MGHRA and CDR2 YSYEKL. The CDR3 has 16 residues. With V trimmed by 3 bases and J by 7 bases, 9 bases remained unmatched. The CDR3 coding sequence is TGCGCCAGCAGCCACCCGGAAGGGACAGGGGAGCAGCCCCAGCATTTT. This gives the protein CASSHPEGTGEQPQHF.

The chain joins TRBV2 to TRBJ2-5, with D unclear. With the DNA end fitting TRBJ2-7 better, the J assignment may be wrong. The CDR3 totals 11 residues. Per germline, CDR1 SNHLY and CDR2 FYNNEI. CDR3 nucleotides: TGTGCCAGCAGTACCCACTACGAGCAGTACTTC. Encoded protein: CASSTHYEQYF.

In its sample, this clone was seen once. This rearrangement joins TRBV6-5 to TRBJ1-2; possible D gene TRBD1, 6 bases. Germline CDR1 MNHEY, CDR2 SVGAGI. The CDR3 sequence is 15 residues long. V lost 2 bases and J lost 4, with 14 bases in between. DNA for the CDR3: TGTGCCAGCAGTTACGCCCAACAGGGACCCTATGGCTACACCTTC. Residues: CASSYAQQGPYGYTF.

The chain uses TRBV14 and TRBJ2-5; a weak D match, TRBD2 (6 bases). Germline V gene sequence: CDR1 SGHDN, CDR2 FVKESK. The CDR3 extends over 15 amino acids. Trimming removed 0 bases from V and 0 bases from J, with 8 bases in between. The CDR3, as DNA: TGTGCCAGCAGCCAAGATGGGGGGTACCAAGAGACCCAGTACTTC. Amino acid sequence: CASSQDGGYQETQYF.

The genes are TRBV7-2 and TRBJ2-1, with 8 bases lining up with TRBD1. This CDR3 region has 15 residues. Germline values: CDR1 SGHTA, CDR2 FQGNSA. Losses at the gene ends were 3 bases for V and 9 bases for J; bases not matched to a gene: 10. CDR3 nucleotide sequence: TGTGCCAGCAGCTTTAGGAGACAGGGGTTGGCTGAGCAGTTCTTC. Protein product: CASSFRRQGLAEQFF.

The chain carries TRBV11-2 and TRBJ1-1; 7 bases map to TRBD1. Per the germline V gene, CDR1 is SGHAT and CDR2 is FQNNGV. V lost 2 bases, J lost 5 bases, and 5 bases stayed unmatched. This CDR3 is 14 amino acids long. This CDR3 is CASSLRQGGTEAFF. CDR3 in DNA: TGTGCCAGCAGCTTACGACAGGGAGGGACTGAAGCTTTCTTT.

This chain connects TRBV14 to TRBJ1-1, with D hard to call. V lost 4 bases and J lost 0, with 6 bases in between. This CDR3 region has 13 residues. Germline assignment: CDR1 SGHDN and CDR2 FVKESK. The CDR3 reads CASSRIMNTEAFF. In DNA, the CDR3 is TGTGCCAGCAGCCGGATAATGAACACTGAAGCTTTCTTT. The full variable domain, its missing parts supplied by reference TRBV14 and TRBJ1-1, is EAGVTQFPSHSVIEKGQTVTLRCDPISGHDNLYWYRRVMGKEIKFLLHFVKESKQDESGMPNNRFLAERTGGTYSTLKVQPAELEDSGVYFCASSRIMNTEAFFGQGTRLTVV.

This rearrangement joins TRBV30 to TRBJ1-1; D is ambiguous. The CDR3 loop spans 13 amino acids. Germline V CDR1 and CDR2: GTSNPN, SVGIG (reference sequence). Trimming cost V 0 bases and J 4 bases, with 9 bases left between them. CDR3 amino acids: CAWSVGSATEAFF. In DNA, the CDR3 is TGTGCCTGGAGTGTAGGGTCTGCCACTGAAGCTTTCTTT.

The V gene is TRBV5-1, the J gene TRBJ1-2; 7 nucleotides match TRBD1. The germline V gene has CDR1 SGHRS and CDR2 YFSETQ. CDR3 length: 13 residues. The J segment lost 6 bases and the V segment lost 3 bases, leaving 5 bases of the junction unmatched. The CDR3 reads CASSWGDRDGYTF. CDR3 DNA sequence: TGCGCCAGCAGCTGGGGTGACAGGGATGGCTACACCTTC.

This clone was seen a single time. The J gene is TRBJ2-5, the V gene TRBV27; TRBD2 agrees at 8 bases. The CDR3 totals 17 residues. The V and J ends lost 0 bases and 4 bases, in that order; junction bases with no gene match: 10. The germline CDR1 and CDR2 sequences are MNHEY and SMNVEV (reference sequence). CDR3 nucleotides: TGTGCCAGCAGTTTATCCCCAGCGGGAGTCCCCCCAGAGACCCAGTACTTC. Protein product: CASSLSPAGVPPETQYF.

V is TRBV6-5 and J is TRBJ2-1, with D possibly TRBD1 on 6 matching bases. This CDR3 comprises 13 residues. Trimming shortened V by 2 bases and J by 5 bases, and 7 bases separated the two germline ends. Germline V gene data show CDR1 as MNHEY and CDR2 as SVGAGI. DNA of the CDR3: TGTGCCAGCAGTTACCGGGACAACAATGAGCAGTTCTTC. Protein product: CASSYRDNNEQFF.

The V call is TRBV20-1, the J call TRBJ2-1; D is undetermined. V lost 4 bases, J lost 12 bases, and 10 bases lay in between. This CDR3 comprises 10 residues. CDR1 and CDR2 (germline): DFQATT, SNEGSKA (reference sequence). The CDR3 is CSANRARQFF. The CDR3 DNA follows: TGCAGTGCTAACCGAGCACGGCAGTTCTTC.

The chain combines TRBV6-1 with TRBJ2-1; possibly TRBD1 or TRBD2 for D (5 bases each). CDR3 length equals 16 residues. Deletions cut 3 bases from V and 4 bases from J, with 16 bases between. CDR1 and CDR2 from the germline V gene are MNHNS and SASEGT. The CDR3 region has the DNA TGTGCCAGCAGTGACGCGGGCGCAGGGAATTACAATGAGCAGTTCTTC. Its protein product is CASSDAGAGNYNEQFF.

The chain uses TRBV11-2 and TRBJ2-1; 11 bases line up with TRBD2. Germline trimming cut 1 base from V and 9 bases from J; bases unmatched to any gene: 5. The CDR3 runs to 15 residues. The germline CDR1 and CDR2 sequences are SGHAT and FQNNGV. The CDR3 nucleotides read TGTGCCAGCAGCTTAGTAGCGGGAGGGCGCGGTGAGCAGTTCTTC. Its translation is CASSLVAGGRGEQFF.

The rearrangement uses TRBV7-9 and TRBJ1-4; 10 bases map to TRBD1. Germline CDR1 SEHNR, CDR2 FQNEAQ (reference sequence). The length of the CDR3 is 15 residues. V lost 2 bases and J lost 8; bases outside the gene matches: 5. CDR3: CASSLSGTGDEKLFF. The DNA of the CDR3 is TGTGCCAGCAGCTTAAGTGGGACAGGGGACGAAAAACTGTTTTTT.